Shown below are 9 T cell receptor beta chains from a single sample sequenced in a study of graft-versus-host responses after intestinal transplantation. TCRdb's copy holds only in-frame clones and misses some; the assay was immunoSEQ multiplex PCR. Here the sample spans 10,000 to 15,000 clones, roughly 80% being singletons. The input for sequencing was PBMCs, taken roughly 300 days after intestinal transplant. These receptors all stem from a human patient who received an intestinal transplant, so some T cells may come from the graft donor.

This clone was detected once. The chain couples TRBV11-2 to TRBJ2-1; no definite D call. CDR3 size: 14 residues. The germline V and J ends were trimmed by 5 bases and 3 bases, with 11 bases remaining between them. Germline CDR1 SGHAT, CDR2 FQNNGV. CDR3 in amino acids: CASSPLNFYNEQFF. Written as DNA, the CDR3 is TGTGCCAGCAGCCCTCTAAACTTCTACAATGAGCAGTTCTTC.

CDR3 amino acids: CASSAPPGQGLSGANVLTF. The CDR3 DNA follows: TGTGCCAGCAGTGCACCCCCGGGACAGGGCCTCTCTGGGGCCAACGTCCTGACTTTC. V and J are TRBV28 and TRBJ2-6; 9 positions agree with TRBD1. In germline, CDR1 is MDHEN, CDR2 SYDVKM. The length of the CDR3 is 19 residues. V was pared by 5 bases and J by 0 bases, with 11 bases of the junction left unmatched.

The V call is TRBV27, the J call TRBJ2-3; 7 bases line up with TRBD1. The CDR3 sequence is 13 residues long. Germline assignment: CDR1 MNHEY and CDR2 SMNVEV (reference sequence). V shed 5 bases and J 5 bases; nucleotides not matched to a gene: 4. The CDR3 reads CASSEYRGDTQYF. CDR3 DNA sequence: TGTGCCAGCAGTGAGTACAGGGGAGATACGCAGTATTTT.

V and J are TRBV9 and TRBJ2-3; D remains unclear. V lost 3 bases and J lost 1, with 3 bases in between. Germline assignment: CDR1 SGDLS and CDR2 YYNGEE. The CDR3 contains 12 residues. CDR3 sequence reads: CASSGRTDTQYF. In nucleotides, the CDR3 is TGTGCCAGCAGCGGGCGCACAGATACGCAGTATTTT. The whole variable domain, filled in from reference TRBV9 and TRBJ2-3, reads DSGVTQTPKHLITATGQRVTLRCSPRSGDLSVYWYQQSLDQGLQFLIQYYNGEERAKGNILERFSAQQFPDLHSELNLSSLELGDSALYFCASSGRTDTQYFGPGTRLTVL.

The chain links TRBV4-3 to TRBJ2-5; 9 nucleotides agree with TRBD1. V shed 1 base, J shed 5 bases, and the junction held 8 bases outside the gene matches. The CDR3 contains 16 residues. Germline CDR1 LGHNA, CDR2 YSLEER. The CDR3: CASSQGLGQGQETQYF. As DNA, the CDR3 is TGCGCCAGCAGCCAAGGACTGGGACAGGGACAGGAGACCCAGTACTTC.

This chain joins TRBV9 and TRBJ2-2; 7 bases line up with TRBD2. The CDR3 has 15 residues. V trimming: 1 base; J trimming: 4 bases; junction bases outside the gene matches: 4. Germline V gene data show CDR1 as SGDLS and CDR2 as YYNGEE. CDR3 DNA: TGTGCCAGCAGCGTACTAGCGGAATCCACCGGGGAGCTGTTTTTT. It is translated as CASSVLAESTGELFF. The full variable domain, rest sourced from reference TRBV9 and TRBJ2-2, is DSGVTQTPKHLITATGQRVTLRCSPRSGDLSVYWYQQSLDQGLQFLIQYYNGEERAKGNILERFSAQQFPDLHSELNLSSLELGDSALYFCASSVLAESTGELFFGEGSRLTVL.

V usage is TRBV28 and J usage is TRBJ2-6, with 8 nucleotides matching TRBD1. The germline V gene encodes CDR1 MDHEN and CDR2 SYDVKM. The V gene end was trimmed by 2 bases and the J gene end by 2 bases; junction bases not matched to a gene: 8. The CDR3 covers 18 residues. CDR3 sequence reads: CASSLLGQGKPGANVLTF. The CDR3 DNA follows: TGTGCCAGCAGTTTACTCGGACAGGGAAAACCTGGGGCCAACGTCCTGACTTTC.

J is TRBJ2-7 and V is TRBV28; D tentatively reads TRBD1 or TRBD2 (5 bases each). Trimming shortened V by 2 bases and J by 4 bases, and 9 bases separated the two germline ends. CDR3 length: 13 amino acids. The germline V gene has CDR1 MDHEN and CDR2 SYDVKM. The CDR3 here is CASSLRGGYEQYF. The CDR3 DNA reads as TGTGCCAGCAGTTTAAGGGGCGGGTACGAGCAGTACTTC. The variable domain in full, completed from reference TRBV28 and TRBJ2-7, reads DVKVTQSSRYLVKRTGEKVFLECVQDMDHENMFWYRQDPGLGLRLIYFSYDVKMKEKGDIPEGYSVSREKKERFSLILESASTNQTSMYLCASSLRGGYEQYFGPGTRLTVT.

The chain is built from TRBV30 and TRBJ2-7; D possibly corresponds to TRBD1 (5 bases). V shed 4 bases and J shed 7 bases, with 17 bases lying between them. The CDR3 sequence is 13 residues long. Germline V gives CDR1 GTSNPN, CDR2 SVGIG (reference sequence). CDR3 sequence: CAWTRGFLKEQYF. DNA of the CDR3: TGTGCCTGGACAAGGGGCTTCTTGAAGGAGCAGTACTTC.